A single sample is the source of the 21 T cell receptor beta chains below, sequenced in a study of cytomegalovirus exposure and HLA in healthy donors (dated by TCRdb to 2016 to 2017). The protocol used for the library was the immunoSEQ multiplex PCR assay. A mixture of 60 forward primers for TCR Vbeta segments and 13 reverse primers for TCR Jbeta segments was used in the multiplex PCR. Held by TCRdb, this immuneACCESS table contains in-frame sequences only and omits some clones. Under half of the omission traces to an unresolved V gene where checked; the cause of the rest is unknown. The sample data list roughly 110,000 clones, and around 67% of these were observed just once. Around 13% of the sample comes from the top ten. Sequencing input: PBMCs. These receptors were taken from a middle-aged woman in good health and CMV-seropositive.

CDR3 in amino acids: CASSFTGQVDSPLHF. CDR3 coding DNA: TGTGCCAGCAGCTTCACAGGGCAGGTGGATTCACCCCTCCACTTT. The chain employs TRBV5-4 and TRBJ1-6; D might be TRBD1 (6 bases). V lost 2 bases, J lost 8 bases, and 14 bases lay in between. The CDR3 length is 15 residues. Germline V gives CDR1 SGHNT, CDR2 YYREEE (reference sequence).

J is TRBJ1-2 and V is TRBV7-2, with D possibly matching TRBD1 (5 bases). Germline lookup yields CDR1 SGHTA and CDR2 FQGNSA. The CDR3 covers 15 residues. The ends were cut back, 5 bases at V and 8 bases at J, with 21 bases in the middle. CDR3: CASSIPMPGLGGYTF. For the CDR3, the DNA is TGTGCCAGCAGCATACCGATGCCGGGACTTGGGGGCTACACCTTC.

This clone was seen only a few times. In DNA, the CDR3 is TGCGCCAGCAGCTTGGATCAGGGAAACTACGAGCAGTACTTC. It is translated as CASSLDQGNYEQYF. The rearrangement uses TRBV5-1 and TRBJ2-7; D is possibly TRBD1 (5 bases). The germline V gene encodes CDR1 SGHRS and CDR2 YFSETQ. Trimming removed 0 bases from V and 3 bases from J, with 10 bases in between. This CDR3 has 14 residues.

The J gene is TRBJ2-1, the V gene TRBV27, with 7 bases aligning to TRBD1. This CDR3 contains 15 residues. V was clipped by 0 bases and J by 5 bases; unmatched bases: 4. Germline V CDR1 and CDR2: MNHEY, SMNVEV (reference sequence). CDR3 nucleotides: TGTGCCAGCAGTTTATCAGGGACAGCCCACAATGAGCAGTTCTTC. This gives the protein CASSLSGTAHNEQFF.

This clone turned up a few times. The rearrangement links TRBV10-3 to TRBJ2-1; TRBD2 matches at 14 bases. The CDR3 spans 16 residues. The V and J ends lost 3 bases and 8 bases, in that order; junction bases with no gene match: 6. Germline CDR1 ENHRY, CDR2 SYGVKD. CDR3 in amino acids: CAISDPGTSGGYEQFF. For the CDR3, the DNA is TGTGCCATCAGTGACCCAGGGACTAGCGGGGGCTATGAGCAGTTCTTC.

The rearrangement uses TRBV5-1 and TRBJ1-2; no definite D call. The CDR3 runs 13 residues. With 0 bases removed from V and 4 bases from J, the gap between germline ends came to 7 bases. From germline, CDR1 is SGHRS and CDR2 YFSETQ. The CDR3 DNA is TGCGCCAGCAGCTTGGCACAGATCTATGGCTACACCTTC. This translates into CASSLAQIYGYTF.

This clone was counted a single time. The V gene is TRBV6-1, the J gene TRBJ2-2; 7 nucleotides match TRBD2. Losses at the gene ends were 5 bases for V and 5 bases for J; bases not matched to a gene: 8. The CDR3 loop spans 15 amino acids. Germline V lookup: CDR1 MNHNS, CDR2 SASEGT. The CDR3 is CASSRSWGGTGELFF. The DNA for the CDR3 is TGTGCCAGCAGTCGGTCTTGGGGGGGAACCGGGGAGCTGTTTTTT.

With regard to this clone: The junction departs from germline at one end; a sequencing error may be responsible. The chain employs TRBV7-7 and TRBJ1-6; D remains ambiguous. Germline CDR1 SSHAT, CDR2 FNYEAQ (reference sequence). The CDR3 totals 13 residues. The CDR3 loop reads CASSLAENSPLHF. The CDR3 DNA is TGTGCTAGCAGCTTAGCGGAGAATTCACCCCTCCACTTT.

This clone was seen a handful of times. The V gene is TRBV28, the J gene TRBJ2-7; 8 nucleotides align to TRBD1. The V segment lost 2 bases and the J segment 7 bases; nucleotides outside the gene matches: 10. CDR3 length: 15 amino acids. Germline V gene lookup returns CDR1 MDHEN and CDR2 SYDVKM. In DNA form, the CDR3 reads TGTGCCAGCAGTTTACCTGGACAGGGATCGGGAGAGCAGTACTTC. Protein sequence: CASSLPGQGSGEQYF. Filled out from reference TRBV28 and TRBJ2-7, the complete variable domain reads DVKVTQSSRYLVKRTGEKVFLECVQDMDHENMFWYRQDPGLGLRLIYFSYDVKMKEKGDIPEGYSVSREKKERFSLILESASTNQTSMYLCASSLPGQGSGEQYFGPGTRLTVT.

This CDR3 is CASSTIFSGYGYTF. CDR3 nucleotides: TGTGCCAGTAGCACCATCTTTTCCGGCTATGGCTACACCTTC. V and J are TRBV19 and TRBJ1-2; D ambiguous. The CDR3 has 14 amino acids. Trimming removed 6 bases from V and 4 bases from J, with 15 bases in between. Germline-derived CDR1 and CDR2 are LNHDA and SQIVND (reference sequence).

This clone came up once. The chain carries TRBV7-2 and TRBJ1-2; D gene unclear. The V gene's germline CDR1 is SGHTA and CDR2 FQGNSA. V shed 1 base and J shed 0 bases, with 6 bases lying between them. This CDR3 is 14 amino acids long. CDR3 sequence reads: CASSLDRTNYGYTF. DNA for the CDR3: TGTGCCAGCAGCTTAGACAGAACTAACTATGGCTACACCTTC.

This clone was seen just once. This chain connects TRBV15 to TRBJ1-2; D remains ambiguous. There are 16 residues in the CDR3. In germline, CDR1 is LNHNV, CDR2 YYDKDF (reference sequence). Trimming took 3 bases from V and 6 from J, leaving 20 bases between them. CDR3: CATSRDLRRAADGYTF. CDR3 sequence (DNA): TGTGCCACCAGCAGGGATCTACGGCGGGCCGCGGATGGCTACACCTTC.

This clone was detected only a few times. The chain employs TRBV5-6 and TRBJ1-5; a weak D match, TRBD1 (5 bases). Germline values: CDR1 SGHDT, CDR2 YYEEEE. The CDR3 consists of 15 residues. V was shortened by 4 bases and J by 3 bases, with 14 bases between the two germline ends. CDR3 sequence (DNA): TGTGCCAGCAGCCCAGGGATAGGGCACAATCAGCCCCAGCATTTT. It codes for CASSPGIGHNQPQHF.

The CDR3 is CASSPLGSGSTDTQYF. CDR3 coding DNA: TGTGCCAGCTCACCACTTGGGTCGGGTTCCACAGATACGCAGTATTTT. The rearrangement uses TRBV18 and TRBJ2-3; D uncertain. The germline V gene encodes CDR1 KGHSH and CDR2 LQKENI. Deletions cut 1 base from V and 2 bases from J, with 13 bases between. The CDR3 runs to 16 residues.

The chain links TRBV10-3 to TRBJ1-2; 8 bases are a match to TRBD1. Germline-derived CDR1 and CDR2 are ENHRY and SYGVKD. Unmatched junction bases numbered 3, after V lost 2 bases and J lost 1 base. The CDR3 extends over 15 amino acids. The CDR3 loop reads CAISEDRGINYGYTF. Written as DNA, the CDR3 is TGTGCCATCAGTGAGGACAGGGGTATTAACTATGGCTACACCTTC.

CDR3 sequence: CAWSRDRDQPQHF. CDR3 nucleotides: TGTGCCTGGAGTCGGGACAGGGATCAGCCCCAGCATTTT. The genes are TRBV30 and TRBJ1-5, with 9 positions matching TRBD1. CDR3 size: 13 residues. Unmatched junction bases numbered 1, after V lost 2 bases and J lost 5 bases. CDR1 and CDR2 from the germline V gene are GTSNPN and SVGIG (reference sequence).

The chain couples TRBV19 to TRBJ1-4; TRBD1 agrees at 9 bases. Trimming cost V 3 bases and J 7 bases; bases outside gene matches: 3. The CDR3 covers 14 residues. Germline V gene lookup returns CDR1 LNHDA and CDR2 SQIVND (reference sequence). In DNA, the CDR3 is TGTGCCAGTAGTATTGAGGACAGGGGTGAAAAACTGTTTTTT. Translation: CASSIEDRGEKLFF. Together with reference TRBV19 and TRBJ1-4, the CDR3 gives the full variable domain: DGGITQSPKYLFRKEGQNVTLSCEQNLNHDAMYWYRQDPGQGLRLIYYSQIVNDFQKGDIAEGYSVSREKKESFPLTVTSAQKNPTAFYLCASSIEDRGEKLFFGSGTQLSVL.

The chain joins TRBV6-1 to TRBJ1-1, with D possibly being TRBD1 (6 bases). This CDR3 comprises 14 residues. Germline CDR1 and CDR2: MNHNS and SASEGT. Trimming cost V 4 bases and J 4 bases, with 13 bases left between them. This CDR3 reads CASSVGGRGTEAFF. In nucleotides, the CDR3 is TGTGCCAGCAGTGTGGGGGGGCGAGGCACTGAAGCTTTCTTT.

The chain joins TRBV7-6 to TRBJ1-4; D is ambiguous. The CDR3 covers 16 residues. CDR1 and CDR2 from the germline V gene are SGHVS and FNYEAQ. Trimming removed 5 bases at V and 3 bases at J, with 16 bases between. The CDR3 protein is CASSVTSGLSNEKLFF. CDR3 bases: TGTGCCAGCAGCGTTACAAGCGGACTGTCTAATGAAAAACTGTTTTTT.

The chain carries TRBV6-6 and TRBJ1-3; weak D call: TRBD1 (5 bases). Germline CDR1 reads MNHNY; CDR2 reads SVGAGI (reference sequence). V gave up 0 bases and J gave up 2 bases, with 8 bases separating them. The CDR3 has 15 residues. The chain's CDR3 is CASSYSTVPGNTIYF. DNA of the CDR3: TGTGCCAGCAGTTACTCGACAGTACCTGGAAACACCATATATTTT.

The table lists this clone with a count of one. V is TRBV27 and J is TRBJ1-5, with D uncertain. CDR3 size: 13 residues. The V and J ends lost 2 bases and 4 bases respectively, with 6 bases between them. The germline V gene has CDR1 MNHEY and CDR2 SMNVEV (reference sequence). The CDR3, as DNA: TGTGCCAGCAGTTTAAGGGAGAATCAGCCCCAGCATTTT. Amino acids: CASSLRENQPQHF.